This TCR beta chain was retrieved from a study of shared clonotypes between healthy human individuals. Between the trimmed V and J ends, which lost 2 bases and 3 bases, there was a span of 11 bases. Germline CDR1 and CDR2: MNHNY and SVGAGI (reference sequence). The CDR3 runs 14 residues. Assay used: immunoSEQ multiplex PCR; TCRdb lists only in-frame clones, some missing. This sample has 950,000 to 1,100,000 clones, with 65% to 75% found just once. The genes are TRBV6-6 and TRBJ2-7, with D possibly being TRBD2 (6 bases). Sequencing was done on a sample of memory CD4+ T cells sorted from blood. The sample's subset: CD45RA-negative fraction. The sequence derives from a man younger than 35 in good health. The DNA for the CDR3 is TGTGCCAGCAGTTACGGGCGGGGCCACTACGAGCAGTACTTC. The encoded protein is CASSYGRGHYEQYF.